These T cell receptor beta chains were read from a single sample in a study of cytomegalovirus exposure and HLA in healthy donors. Libraries were prepared by immunoSEQ multiplex PCR; TCRdb keeps only in-frame clonotypes and omits some of them. The sample lists 130,000 or so clones; around 8.5% were seen once. The specimen sequenced was PBMCs. The receptors here all came from a man aged 35 to 55 in good health and CMV-seronegative. Each CDR3 is given with its conserved first and last residue. Some rows mark clone size as missing; the rest say once, few, many or name a class of expanded clone.

V gene: TRBV6-5
clone size: few
CDR3 protein: CASSGDGGGNNEQFF

V gene: TRBV4-2
clone size: .
CDR3 protein: CASSQDFTGETYEQYF

V gene: TRBV5-1
clone size: few
CDR3 protein: CASSSGQDIYGYTF

V gene: TRBV10-3
clone size: .
CDR3 protein: CAISRSGGADTQYF

V gene: TRBV18
clone size: few
CDR3 protein: CASSPPTQRTEAFF

V gene: TRBV5-1
clone size: .
CDR3 protein: CASSFRQGGSYNSPLHF

V gene: TRBV28
clone size: few
CDR3 protein: CASSLPGGANYGYTF

V gene: TRBV7-2
clone size: few
CDR3 protein: CASSLKSGANNEQFF

V gene: TRBV5-1
clone size: .
CDR3 protein: CASSFGTVGYGYTF

V gene: TRBV10-3
clone size: .
CDR3 protein: CAISEQDRGTEAFF

V gene: TRBV5-4
clone size: few
CDR3 protein: CASSLGGAESYEQYF

V gene: TRBV18
clone size: .
CDR3 protein: CASSPAGQETQYF

V gene: TRBV7-6
clone size: few
CDR3 protein: CASSRGQGAYNEQFF

V gene: TRBV5-4
clone size: .
CDR3 protein: CASSFLQPGRSEAFF

V gene: TRBV27
clone size: .
CDR3 protein: CASSWRRAGDTEAFF

V gene: TRBV10-2
clone size: .
CDR3 protein: CASSDPGTPREDHGYTF

V gene: TRBV7-9
clone size: .
CDR3 protein: CASSLGQVNPQHF

V gene: TRBV11-2
clone size: .
CDR3 protein: CASSPTGYEQYF

V gene: TRBV29-1
clone size: .
CDR3 protein: CSVEDGGTGISEQFF

V gene: TRBV19
clone size: few
CDR3 protein: CASKAGYQYEQYF

V gene: TRBV19
clone size: .
CDR3 protein: CASSPWTASYNSPLHF

V gene: TRBV7-9
clone size: .
CDR3 protein: CASSLGLAGGASYEQYF

V gene: TRBV5-6
clone size: few
CDR3 protein: CASSSRRLAGVGTGELFF

V gene: TRBV11-2
clone size: few
CDR3 protein: CASSLDRDTEAFF

V gene: TRBV7-3
clone size: .
CDR3 protein: CASSADRVAEAFF

V gene: TRBV19
clone size: few
CDR3 protein: CASSGTSGGALMDEQFF

V gene: TRBV5-4
clone size: few
CDR3 protein: CASSSGYEQYF

V gene: TRBV6-1
clone size: .
CDR3 protein: CASSGTGESSPLHF

V gene: TRBV7-7
clone size: few
CDR3 protein: CASSRDPNTGELFF

V gene: TRBV14
clone size: few
CDR3 protein: CAGEGDRGISDQPQHF

V gene: TRBV5-6
clone size: few
CDR3 protein: CASSRDRGHNGELFF

V gene: TRBV18
clone size: once
CDR3 protein: CASSPPATGWDEQYF

V gene: TRBV30
clone size: .
CDR3 protein: CAWGGTDTQYF

V gene: TRBV7-9
clone size: .
CDR3 protein: CASSSTSQGNTEAFF

V gene: TRBV27
clone size: few
CDR3 protein: CASSFVPNTGELFF

V gene: TRBV12-5
clone size: few
CDR3 protein: CASGLTEGSPLHF

V gene: TRBV6-5
clone size: few
CDR3 protein: CASSGWRGANYGYTF

V gene: TRBV19
clone size: .
CDR3 protein: CASRGTGPGELFF

V gene: TRBV7-2
clone size: few
CDR3 protein: CASSSSTPSGGSYEQYF

V gene: TRBV6-1
clone size: .
CDR3 protein: CASSEAGVGNNEQFF

V gene: TRBV11-2
clone size: .
CDR3 protein: CASSLGVAGGRNEQFF

V gene: TRBV10-3
clone size: few
CDR3 protein: CAISGGLTTDTQYF

V gene: TRBV11-2
clone size: few
CDR3 protein: CASSMTVRADTQYF

V gene: TRBV6-6
clone size: few
CDR3 protein: CASSWAGARGNTIYF

V gene: TRBV27
clone size: few
CDR3 protein: CASSLLGATSGPPYEQYF

V gene: TRBV18
clone size: few
CDR3 protein: CASSPPTGPYEQYF

V gene: TRBV5-6
clone size: few
CDR3 protein: CASSSWTGPLTGANVLTF

V gene: TRBV5-1
clone size: few
CDR3 protein: CASSLGVGYNEQFF

V gene: TRBV5-1
clone size: .
CDR3 protein: CASSLESAADAPYNEQFF